Each of the 24 T cell receptor beta chains below was sequenced from the same sample in a study of blood T cell repertoires in COVID-19. Some clones are missing from TCRdb's copy, which holds only in-frame ones; the method was immunoSEQ multiplex PCR. The table lists fewer than 350,000 clones, approximately 88% of them singletons. Sequencing was carried out using peripheral blood. These receptors came from a man aged 18 to 35 with active or convalescent COVID-19.

The chain is built from TRBV4-3 and TRBJ1-3; a weak D match, TRBD1 (5 bases). V lost 1 base and J 4 bases, leaving 8 bases between the germline ends. The CDR3 length is 14 residues. The germline V gene encodes CDR1 LGHNA and CDR2 YSLEER. The DNA of the CDR3 is TGCGCCAGCAGCCAAGCAGGGAACGGAAACACCATATATTTT. Translated, it gives CASSQAGNGNTIYF.

The chain joins TRBV19 to TRBJ1-2; 9 positions agree with TRBD1. CDR1 LNHDA and CDR2 SQIVND come from the germline V gene (reference sequence). The CDR3 loop spans 15 amino acids. J gave up 3 bases and V 4 bases, and 6 bases lay outside the gene matches. The CDR3 protein is CASSRDTGGDYGYTF. The CDR3, as DNA: TGTGCCAGTAGTAGAGACACAGGGGGCGACTATGGCTACACCTTC.

The chain links TRBV9 to TRBJ2-1; possibly TRBD1 for D (6 bases). V lost 4 bases and J lost 10, with 18 bases in between. CDR1 and CDR2 from the germline V gene are SGDLS and YYNGEE. The CDR3 has 14 amino acids. CDR3 in DNA: TGTGCCAGCAGCCCCCCCCGTGGGGGCGGGGAGCAGTTCTTC. Its protein is CASSPPRGGGEQFF. The variable domain in full, with the rest retrieved from reference TRBV9 and TRBJ2-1, is DSGVTQTPKHLITATGQRVTLRCSPRSGDLSVYWYQQSLDQGLQFLIQYYNGEERAKGNILERFSAQQFPDLHSELNLSSLELGDSALYFCASSPPRGGGEQFFGPGTRLTVL.

The chain carries TRBV19 and TRBJ1-5, with TRBD1 identical over 9 bases. Germline V gene lookup returns CDR1 LNHDA and CDR2 SQIVND (reference sequence). The CDR3 is made up of 14 amino acids. J gave up 6 bases and V 5 bases, and 5 bases lay outside the gene matches. CDR3: CASSARTGVQPQHF. Written as DNA, the CDR3 is TGTGCCAGTAGTGCCCGGACAGGGGTTCAGCCCCAGCATTTT.

The chain has TRBV6-2 or TRBV6-3 and TRBJ2-7, with D possibly matching TRBD2 (6 bases). Germline CDR1 MNHEY, CDR2 SVGEGT. There are 15 residues in the CDR3. Trimming removed 2 bases at V and 3 bases at J, with 14 bases between. In nucleotides, the CDR3 is TGTGCCAGCAGTTACCTCCTCCGGGGGAACTACGAGCAGTACTTC. This encodes CASSYLLRGNYEQYF.

This clone was found once. V usage is TRBV7-2 and J usage is TRBJ2-3; 13 bases are shared with TRBD2. Trimming cost V 3 bases and J 2 bases; bases outside gene matches: 5. The germline V gene encodes CDR1 SGHTA and CDR2 FQGNSA. The CDR3 is 17 amino acids. CDR3 region: CASSFRLAGGPTDTQYF. CDR3 DNA: TGTGCCAGCAGCTTTAGACTAGCGGGGGGACCCACAGATACGCAGTATTTT.

The genes are TRBV5-1 and TRBJ1-6; D is possibly TRBD1 (6 bases). In germline, CDR1 is SGHRS, CDR2 YFSETQ. This CDR3 spans 14 amino acids. The V end lost 0 bases, the J end lost 6 bases, and 7 bases lay between the germline ends. The CDR3 nucleotides are TGCGCCAGCAGCTTGGGGGACACTAATTCACCCCTCCACTTT. It is translated as CASSLGDTNSPLHF. Together with reference TRBV5-1 and TRBJ1-6, the CDR3 gives the full variable domain: KAGVTQTPRYLIKTRGQQVTLSCSPISGHRSVSWYQQTPGQGLQFLFEYFSETQRNKGNFPGRFSGRQFSNSRSEMNVSTLELGDSALYLCASSLGDTNSPLHFGNGTRLTVT.

CDR3 sequence: CASSTGLAGGTGELFF. For the CDR3, the DNA is TGTGCCAGCAGCACCGGACTAGCGGGGGGCACCGGGGAGCTGTTTTTT. This rearrangement joins TRBV5-4 to TRBJ2-2; 14 bases are a match to TRBD2. Looked up from germline, CDR1 is SGHNT and CDR2 is YYREEE (reference sequence). V shed 4 bases, J shed 4 bases, and the junction held 3 bases outside the gene matches. The CDR3 has 16 residues.

The rearrangement joins TRBV20-1 to TRBJ1-4; D uncertain. This CDR3 comprises 11 residues. With 4 bases removed from V and 14 bases from J, the gap between germline ends came to 14 bases. Germline V lookup: CDR1 DFQATT, CDR2 SNEGSKA (reference sequence). The CDR3 coding sequence is TGCAGTGCTAATGCGGGAACCAGGCTGTTTTTT. It translates to CSANAGTRLFF.

The rearrangement links TRBV7-8 to TRBJ1-1, with a tentative D call TRBD1 (6 bases). CDR1 is SGHVS and CDR2 is FQNEAQ in the germline V gene. The CDR3 loop spans 14 amino acids. Between the trimmed V and J ends, which lost 2 bases and 3 bases, there was a span of 10 bases. CDR3 sequence reads: CASSLQGSYTEAFF. The DNA of the CDR3 is TGTGCCAGCAGCTTACAGGGGTCTTACACTGAAGCTTTCTTT.

The count of this clone is one. The V and J genes are TRBV9 and TRBJ2-3, with TRBD2 matching 10 bases. J gave up 2 bases and V 3 bases, and 9 bases lay outside the gene matches. Per germline, CDR1 SGDLS and CDR2 YYNGEE. The CDR3 covers 17 residues. CDR3 DNA: TGTGCCAGCAGCGCCGCGGCTAGCGGGGGATACACAGATACGCAGTATTTT. This sequence encodes CASSAAASGGYTDTQYF. The full variable domain, with the rest looked up from reference TRBV9 and TRBJ2-3, is DSGVTQTPKHLITATGQRVTLRCSPRSGDLSVYWYQQSLDQGLQFLIQYYNGEERAKGNILERFSAQQFPDLHSELNLSSLELGDSALYFCASSAAASGGYTDTQYFGPGTRLTVL.

The chain combines TRBV9 with TRBJ1-3; a weak D match, TRBD1 (6 bases). Germline lookup yields CDR1 SGDLS and CDR2 YYNGEE. The CDR3 is made up of 16 amino acids. V lost 3 bases and J 2 bases, leaving 15 bases between the germline ends. CDR3 sequence reads: CASSGAGAATGNTIYF. As DNA, the CDR3 is TGTGCCAGCAGCGGAGCAGGGGCCGCGACTGGAAACACCATATATTTT.

The V and J genes are TRBV10-3 and TRBJ1-2; D might be TRBD1 (5 bases). The CDR3 has 14 amino acids. Trimming removed 0 bases from V and 7 bases from J, with 12 bases in between. CDR1 and CDR2 from the germline V gene are ENHRY and SYGVKD. DNA for the CDR3: TGTGCCATCAGTGAGTCGGGCAGGGTTGCTGGCTACACCTTC. It specifies CAISESGRVAGYTF.

The chain is built from TRBV6-2 or TRBV6-3 and TRBJ2-7; D unresolved. V was trimmed by 2 bases and J by 3 bases, leaving 14 bases between them. Per the germline V gene, CDR1 is MNHEY and CDR2 is SVGEGT. The CDR3 has 15 residues. This chain's CDR3 is CASSYEAATRYEQYF. CDR3 sequence (DNA): TGTGCCAGCAGTTACGAGGCGGCTACCCGCTACGAGCAGTACTTC.

V and J are TRBV27 and TRBJ2-1; TRBD1 agrees at 8 bases. J was trimmed by 2 bases and V by 6 bases; bases with no gene match: 3. The germline CDR1 and CDR2 sequences are MNHEY and SMNVEV (reference sequence). The CDR3 is made up of 14 amino acids. The CDR3 nucleotides read TGTGCCAGCAGGCCGGGACAGGCCTACAATGAGCAGTTCTTC. It yields the protein CASRPGQAYNEQFF.

This chain links TRBV4-2 with TRBJ1-5; D is unclear. Deletions cut 1 base from V and 7 bases from J, with 14 bases between. Germline CDR1 and CDR2: LGHNA and YNFKEQ. This CDR3 has 15 residues. In nucleotides, the CDR3 is TGTGCCAGCAGCCAAGGCGACTACCAAACGCAGCCCCAGCATTTT. Translated: CASSQGDYQTQPQHF.

The V gene is TRBV6-5, the J gene TRBJ1-2; 9 bases agree with TRBD1. CDR3 size: 14 residues. Germline assignment: CDR1 MNHEY and CDR2 SVGAGI. Trimming cost V 5 bases and J 2 bases; bases outside gene matches: 3. The CDR3 DNA reads as TGTGCCAGCAGTCTCGGACAGGGGAACTATGGCTACACCTTC. Its translation: CASSLGQGNYGYTF.

The chain carries TRBV28 and TRBJ1-1; 8 bases map to TRBD1. The CDR3 totals 17 residues. V was clipped by 3 bases and J by 1 base; unmatched bases: 10. Germline loops: CDR1 MDHEN, CDR2 SYDVKM. CDR3 residues: CASSFPPGGWRNTEAFF. CDR3 bases: TGTGCCAGCAGTTTCCCGCCAGGGGGCTGGAGGAACACTGAAGCTTTCTTT.

The chain links TRBV11-3 to TRBJ2-5, with 8 bases aligning to TRBD1. V trimming: 3 bases; J trimming: 4 bases; junction bases outside the gene matches: 7. The CDR3 runs to 15 residues. Germline-derived CDR1 and CDR2 are SGHNT and YENEEA. CDR3 bases: TGTGCCAGCAGCTTGGGACAGGAGCCGAGAGAGACCCAGTACTTC. Amino acids: CASSLGQEPRETQYF.

This clone has a single count. The chain has TRBV11-2 and TRBJ2-7; D perhaps matches TRBD2 (5 bases). The germline CDR1 and CDR2 sequences are SGHAT and FQNNGV. V shed 2 bases and J shed 3 bases, with 11 bases lying between them. The CDR3 totals 14 residues. CDR3 bases: TGTGCCAGCAGCTTAATGGGAGACCACTACGAGCAGTACTTC. Translating it yields CASSLMGDHYEQYF.

The chain uses TRBV6-5 and TRBJ1-2, with 8 bases matching TRBD1. Germline loops: CDR1 MNHEY, CDR2 SVGAGI. V was clipped by 6 bases and J by 8 bases; unmatched bases: 8. CDR3 length: 13 residues. CDR3 bases: TGTGCCAGCAGCAGGACAGGGCCGGGCGGCTACACCTTC. It is translated as CASSRTGPGGYTF.

The rearrangement uses TRBV23-1 and TRBJ1-1; 10 positions agree with TRBD1. TRBV23-1 falls under the ORF class, with uncertain function. The ends lost 0 bases at V and 3 bases at J; junction bases unmatched: 4. The CDR3 sequence is 16 residues long. The CDR3 region has the DNA TGCGCCAGCAGTCAATCGGACAGGGGGTTGCACACTGAAGCTTTCTTT. Protein: CASSQSDRGLHTEAFF.

V gene TRBV6-1 combines with J gene TRBJ1-4; TRBD1 might be the D (6 bases). Trimming removed 1 base at V and 1 base at J, with 7 bases between. Germline assignment: CDR1 MNHNS and CDR2 SASEGT. This CDR3 has 15 residues. CDR3 sequence: CASSEVRGTNEKLFF. The CDR3, as DNA: TGTGCCAGCAGTGAAGTCAGGGGAACTAATGAAAAACTGTTTTTT.

The J gene is TRBJ1-1, the V gene TRBV7-2; 7 nucleotides line up with TRBD1. Looked up from germline, CDR1 is SGHTA and CDR2 is FQGNSA. The CDR3 covers 12 residues. Trimming at V came to 5 bases and at J to 9 bases, leaving 6 bases not matched to a gene. The CDR3 bases are TGTGCCAGCAGCAGTGGGGGACAGAAAGCTTTCTTT. Translated, it gives CASSSGGQKAFF.